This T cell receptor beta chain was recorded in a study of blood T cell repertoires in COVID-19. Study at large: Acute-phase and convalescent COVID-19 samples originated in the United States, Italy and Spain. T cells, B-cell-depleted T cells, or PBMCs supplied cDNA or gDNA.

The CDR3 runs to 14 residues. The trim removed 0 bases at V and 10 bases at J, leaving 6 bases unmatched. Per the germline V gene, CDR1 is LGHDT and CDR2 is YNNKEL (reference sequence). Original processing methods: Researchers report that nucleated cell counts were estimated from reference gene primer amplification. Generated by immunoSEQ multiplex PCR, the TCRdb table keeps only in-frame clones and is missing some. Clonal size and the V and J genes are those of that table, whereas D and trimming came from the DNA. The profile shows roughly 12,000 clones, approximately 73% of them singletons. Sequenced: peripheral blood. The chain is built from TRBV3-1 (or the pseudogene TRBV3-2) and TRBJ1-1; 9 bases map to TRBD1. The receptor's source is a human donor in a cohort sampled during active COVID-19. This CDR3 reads CASSQDGDRVRAFF. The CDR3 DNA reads TGTGCCAGCAGCCAAGATGGGGACAGGGTACGAGCTTTCTTT.